This record looks at one T cell receptor beta chain sequence and its context. Using immunoSEQ multiplex PCR, the repertoire was profiled, and TCRdb retains in-frame clones only, with some absent. The data hold some 260,000 clones, with over 75% observed a single time. This CDR3 contains 15 residues. Germline CDR1 and CDR2: LGHNT and FRNRAP. The ends were cut back, 0 bases at V and 3 bases at J, with 12 bases in the middle. The data were taken from a study of blood T cell repertoires in COVID-19. Study information: COVID-19 samples, acute and convalescent, were from the United States, Italy and Spain.

The sequence derives from a middle-aged woman who had recovered from COVID-19. The chain joins TRBV12-5 to TRBJ2-7; TRBD2 might be the D (5 bases). Sample: peripheral blood. The DNA for the CDR3 is TGTGCTAGTGGTTTGGTAATCGTTCGGGGCTACGAGCAGTACTTC. It specifies CASGLVIVRGYEQYF. Variable domain in full (rest from reference TRBV12-5 and TRBJ2-7): DARVTQTPRHKVTEMGQEVTMRCQPILGHNTVFWYRQTMMQGLELLAYFRNRAPLDDSGMPKDRFSAEMPDATLATLKIQPSEPRDSAVYFCASGLVIVRGYEQYFGPGTRLTVT.